A selection of T cell receptor beta chains follows, all from one sample in a study of a mutant IDH1 vaccine in newly diagnosed glioma. No antigen has been assigned to these receptors. The assay was immunoSEQ multiplex PCR, and TCRdb's table has in-frame clones only and misses some. Here the sample spans around 85,000 clones, approximately 85% being singletons. Specimen: PBMCs, collected from a glioma patient whose treatment included an IDH1 peptide vaccine. Receptors were obtained from a man aged 25 to 40 with glioma. Some clones in this sample may be carry-over from other donors' samples. Both conserved end residues are part of each CDR3. Fields, in order: D gene, J gene, V gene, clone size, CDR3 DNA, CDR3 protein. The D gene is left open where the match is weak. Clone size, where shown, is once, few, many, or a class for clones that have expanded.

d_gene: NA
j_gene: TRBJ2-5
v_gene: TRBV9
abundance: NA
CDR3nt: TGTGCCAGCAGCGTAGATGGTAGTAGAGAGACCCAGTACTTC
CDR3aa: CASSVDGSRETQYF

d_gene: NA
j_gene: TRBJ2-5
v_gene: TRBV5-1
abundance: NA
CDR3nt: TGCGCCAGCAGCACCGGGGCAACCGGGAGCAGTCAAGAGACCCAGTACTTC
CDR3aa: CASSTGATGSSQETQYF

d_gene: TRBD2
j_gene: TRBJ2-5
v_gene: TRBV10-2
abundance: NA
CDR3nt: TGCGCCAGCAGTGCCTTCGGGAGGACCCAAGAGACCCAGTACTTC
CDR3aa: CASSAFGRTQETQYF

d_gene: TRBD2
j_gene: TRBJ2-1
v_gene: TRBV5-1
abundance: once
CDR3nt: TGCGCCAGCAGCTTGGGGCCGAGGACTAGCGGGAGAGGGAATGAGCAGTTCTTC
CDR3aa: CASSLGPRTSGRGNEQFF

d_gene: NA
j_gene: TRBJ2-5
v_gene: TRBV9
abundance: NA
CDR3nt: TGTGCCAGCAGCGGGGAGACCCAGTACTTC
CDR3aa: CASSGETQYF

d_gene: TRBD2
j_gene: TRBJ2-7
v_gene: TRBV19
abundance: NA
CDR3nt: TGTGCCAGTAGCCAAGGGCGAGCGGGGGCGTCGGGTCCCTACGAGCAGTACTTC
CDR3aa: CASSQGRAGASGPYEQYF

d_gene: TRBD2
j_gene: TRBJ2-3
v_gene: TRBV10-3
abundance: NA
CDR3nt: TGTGCCATCAGTGAGGGGCTAGCGGGAAGCACAGATACGCAGTATTTT
CDR3aa: CAISEGLAGSTDTQYF

d_gene: NA
j_gene: TRBJ1-1
v_gene: TRBV9
abundance: NA
CDR3nt: TGTGCCAGCAGCGCTCGGACAGATGCTTTCTTT
CDR3aa: CASSARTDAFF

d_gene: NA
j_gene: TRBJ2-3
v_gene: TRBV5-1
abundance: NA
CDR3nt: TGCGCCAGCAGCTTGCGTCCCCGGGTTAACACAGATACGCAGTATTTT
CDR3aa: CASSLRPRVNTDTQYF

d_gene: NA
j_gene: TRBJ2-3
v_gene: TRBV4-3
abundance: NA
CDR3nt: TGCGCCAGCAGCCGGGACAGAACTAGCTCGGGCCATACGCAGTATTTT
CDR3aa: CASSRDRTSSGHTQYF

d_gene: NA
j_gene: TRBJ2-3
v_gene: TRBV7-2
abundance: NA
CDR3nt: TGTGCCAGCAGCCCCTACCCATTCACAGATACGCAGTATTTT
CDR3aa: CASSPYPFTDTQYF

d_gene: NA
j_gene: TRBJ1-1
v_gene: TRBV18
abundance: NA
CDR3nt: TGTGCCAGCTCAACTCAAACCGGTCCTACTCTGAACACTGAAGCTTTCTTT
CDR3aa: CASSTQTGPTLNTEAFF

d_gene: TRBD1
j_gene: TRBJ2-7
v_gene: TRBV5-8
abundance: NA
CDR3nt: TGTGCCAGCAGCACACCATGGACAGGTAGCTACGAGCAGTACTTC
CDR3aa: CASSTPWTGSYEQYF

d_gene: TRBD2
j_gene: TRBJ2-3
v_gene: TRBV28
abundance: NA
CDR3nt: TGTGCCAGCAGCTCGACTAGCCATCCCACAGATACGCAGTATTTT
CDR3aa: CASSSTSHPTDTQYF

d_gene: TRBD1
j_gene: TRBJ1-1
v_gene: TRBV11-2
abundance: once
CDR3nt: TGTGCCAGCGGCGCACAGGGGGCCACTGAAGCTTTCTTT
CDR3aa: CASGAQGATEAFF

d_gene: NA
j_gene: TRBJ2-6
v_gene: TRBV19
abundance: NA
CDR3nt: TGTGCCAGTAGTTCAGGTGCAGGGGTTGGCTCTGGGGCCAACGTCCTGACTTTC
CDR3aa: CASSSGAGVGSGANVLTF

d_gene: TRBD2
j_gene: TRBJ2-2
v_gene: TRBV7-6
abundance: NA
CDR3nt: TGTGCCAGCAGCTTAGCGGGACTAGCTGACTCCGGGGAGCTGTTTTTT
CDR3aa: CASSLAGLADSGELFF

d_gene: NA
j_gene: TRBJ1-2
v_gene: TRBV4-3
abundance: NA
CDR3nt: TGCGCCAGCAGCCAAGTAGCAAGACCCAATGGCTACACCTTC
CDR3aa: CASSQVARPNGYTF

d_gene: NA
j_gene: TRBJ1-2
v_gene: TRBV2
abundance: NA
CDR3nt: TGTGCCAGCAATGACGGGGCTAACTATGGCTACACCTTC
CDR3aa: CASNDGANYGYTF

d_gene: NA
j_gene: TRBJ1-1
v_gene: TRBV6-1
abundance: few
CDR3nt: TGTGCCAGCAAAGGGACACCGAACACTGAAGCTTTCTTT
CDR3aa: CASKGTPNTEAFF

d_gene: TRBD2
j_gene: TRBJ2-3
v_gene: TRBV29-1
abundance: NA
CDR3nt: TGCAGCGTATACGTGGGAGGGGAGGGAACAGATACGCAGTATTTT
CDR3aa: CSVYVGGEGTDTQYF

d_gene: NA
j_gene: TRBJ1-1
v_gene: TRBV25-1
abundance: NA
CDR3nt: TGTGCCAGCAGCACAGGTCGGAGGGTGAACACTGAAGCTTTCTTT
CDR3aa: CASSTGRRVNTEAFF

d_gene: NA
j_gene: TRBJ2-7
v_gene: TRBV5-1
abundance: NA
CDR3nt: TGCGCCAGCAGCTCCAATCCAGGTGCGGACGAGCAGTACTTC
CDR3aa: CASSSNPGADEQYF

d_gene: NA
j_gene: TRBJ1-5
v_gene: TRBV27
abundance: NA
CDR3nt: TGTGCCAGCAGTTCATCCCGGGACGGGATCAATCAGCCCCAGCATTTT
CDR3aa: CASSSSRDGINQPQHF

d_gene: TRBD1
j_gene: TRBJ2-5
v_gene: TRBV2
abundance: NA
CDR3nt: TGTGCCAGCAACTTACAGGGGATCCAAGAGACCCAGTACTTC
CDR3aa: CASNLQGIQETQYF

d_gene: NA
j_gene: TRBJ2-1
v_gene: TRBV11-2
abundance: NA
CDR3nt: TGTGCCAGCACCCCGCGGCTGAGGGGGGGGCCGGAAAATGAGCAGTTCTTC
CDR3aa: CASTPRLRGGPENEQFF

d_gene: NA
j_gene: TRBJ1-4
v_gene: TRBV11-2
abundance: few
CDR3nt: TGTGCCAGCAGCCCGAGGGCAGCACGGGAAAAACTGTTTTTT
CDR3aa: CASSPRAAREKLFF

d_gene: NA
j_gene: TRBJ1-3
v_gene: TRBV19
abundance: NA
CDR3nt: TGTGCCAGTATACCGGAGGGCCGAGACATCTCTGGAAACACCATATATTTT
CDR3aa: CASIPEGRDISGNTIYF

d_gene: NA
j_gene: TRBJ1-2
v_gene: TRBV4-3
abundance: NA
CDR3nt: TGCGCCAGCAGCCCGGGAACCTCGGGGGGCTACACCTTC
CDR3aa: CASSPGTSGGYTF

d_gene: TRBD2
j_gene: TRBJ2-1
v_gene: TRBV7-9
abundance: NA
CDR3nt: TGTGCCAGCAGCTTACGGGCGGGAGACTCCTACAATGAGCAGTTCTTC
CDR3aa: CASSLRAGDSYNEQFF

d_gene: TRBD2
j_gene: TRBJ2-5
v_gene: TRBV25-1
abundance: NA
CDR3nt: TGTGCCAGCAGCCTATACTCTAGCGGGGGAGCCCAGTACTTC
CDR3aa: CASSLYSSGGAQYF

d_gene: NA
j_gene: TRBJ1-2
v_gene: TRBV28
abundance: NA
CDR3nt: TGTGCCAGCAGTGAACCCCCTCAGGACACTTACTATGGCTACACCTTC
CDR3aa: CASSEPPQDTYYGYTF

d_gene: NA
j_gene: TRBJ1-1
v_gene: TRBV28
abundance: NA
CDR3nt: TGTGCCAGCAGTTTTTCCCGAGGGGGTGACACTGAAGCTTTCTTT
CDR3aa: CASSFSRGGDTEAFF

d_gene: NA
j_gene: TRBJ2-7
v_gene: TRBV9
abundance: once
CDR3nt: TGTGCCAGCAGCGGCGGGACACCCCTACACTACGAGCAGTACTTC
CDR3aa: CASSGGTPLHYEQYF

d_gene: NA
j_gene: TRBJ1-3
v_gene: TRBV10-3
abundance: NA
CDR3nt: TGTGCCATCAGGCTCGGAGCCGTCGGAAACACCATATATTTT
CDR3aa: CAIRLGAVGNTIYF

d_gene: NA
j_gene: TRBJ2-5
v_gene: TRBV4-1
abundance: NA
CDR3nt: TGCGCCAGCAGCCAAGTCGCCGTAGAGACCCAGTACTTC
CDR3aa: CASSQVAVETQYF

d_gene: NA
j_gene: TRBJ2-1
v_gene: TRBV28
abundance: NA
CDR3nt: TGTGCCAGCAACGGGGAAGGTACTAATGAGCAGTTCTTC
CDR3aa: CASNGEGTNEQFF

d_gene: NA
j_gene: TRBJ1-1
v_gene: TRBV29-1
abundance: NA
CDR3nt: TGCAGCGTTGGGGCCAGAGGCTGGGGCACTGAAGCTTTCTTT
CDR3aa: CSVGARGWGTEAFF

d_gene: TRBD1
j_gene: TRBJ1-6
v_gene: TRBV30
abundance: NA
CDR3nt: TGTGCCTGGAGTGTAGGGACAGATAATTCACCCCTCCACTTT
CDR3aa: CAWSVGTDNSPLHF

d_gene: TRBD1
j_gene: TRBJ1-5
v_gene: TRBV7-8
abundance: NA
CDR3nt: TGTGCCAGCAGCTCGCTACAGGGGGTCCGCAATCAGCCCCAGCATTTT
CDR3aa: CASSSLQGVRNQPQHF

d_gene: TRBD2
j_gene: TRBJ2-1
v_gene: TRBV2
abundance: NA
CDR3nt: TGTGCCAGCAGTGTTACTAGCGGGACCCGGGGCAATGAGCAGTTCTTC
CDR3aa: CASSVTSGTRGNEQFF

d_gene: NA
j_gene: TRBJ1-6
v_gene: TRBV7-8
abundance: NA
CDR3nt: TGTGCCAGCAGCTTAGGAGGACACTTTGTAATCCTCCACTTT
CDR3aa: CASSLGGHFVILHF

d_gene: TRBD1
j_gene: TRBJ1-5
v_gene: TRBV5-5
abundance: NA
CDR3nt: TGTGCCAGCAGCTCAACAGGGGATAGCAATCAGCCCCAGCATTTT
CDR3aa: CASSSTGDSNQPQHF

d_gene: NA
j_gene: TRBJ1-1
v_gene: TRBV29-1
abundance: NA
CDR3nt: TGCAGCGTCCGGCGGGGGAGGACTGAAGCTTTCTTT
CDR3aa: CSVRRGRTEAFF

d_gene: TRBD1
j_gene: TRBJ2-7
v_gene: TRBV18
abundance: NA
CDR3nt: TGTGCCAGCTCACCGGCACAGGGGATCTCCTACGAGCAGTACTTC
CDR3aa: CASSPAQGISYEQYF

d_gene: NA
j_gene: TRBJ2-3
v_gene: TRBV19
abundance: NA
CDR3nt: TGTGCCAGTAGTATAGTCCCGGGTGGGGATACGCAGTATTTT
CDR3aa: CASSIVPGGDTQYF

d_gene: TRBD1
j_gene: TRBJ1-1
v_gene: TRBV15
abundance: many
CDR3nt: TGTGCCACCACCCTGTACGGGACAGGGTCGAACACTGAAGCTTTCTTT
CDR3aa: CATTLYGTGSNTEAFF

d_gene: NA
j_gene: TRBJ1-2
v_gene: TRBV6-6
abundance: NA
CDR3nt: TGTGCCAGCAGCCCACTACCCGAGGGGTATGGCTACACCTTC
CDR3aa: CASSPLPEGYGYTF

d_gene: NA
j_gene: TRBJ2-5
v_gene: TRBV7-2
abundance: NA
CDR3nt: TGTGCCAGCAGCTTAATGGGCGCGTGGAGTGGAGAGACCCAGTACTTC
CDR3aa: CASSLMGAWSGETQYF

d_gene: TRBD1
j_gene: TRBJ2-2
v_gene: TRBV5-4
abundance: NA
CDR3nt: TGTGCCAGCAGCCTATCGGACAGGGAAGCCGGGGAGCTGTTTTTT
CDR3aa: CASSLSDREAGELFF

d_gene: TRBD1
j_gene: TRBJ2-7
v_gene: TRBV7-9
abundance: NA
CDR3nt: TGTGCCAGCAGCTTAGCCCCGGGACAGCTCTCCTACGAGCAGTACTTC
CDR3aa: CASSLAPGQLSYEQYF

d_gene: NA
j_gene: TRBJ2-3
v_gene: TRBV9
abundance: NA
CDR3nt: TGTGCCAGCAGCGTAGATGGGGGTACAGATACGCAGTATTTT
CDR3aa: CASSVDGGTDTQYF

d_gene: TRBD1
j_gene: TRBJ2-7
v_gene: TRBV7-8
abundance: once
CDR3nt: TGTGCCAGCAGCTTAGGGGGGACAGGGTTCCACGAGCAGTACTTC
CDR3aa: CASSLGGTGFHEQYF

d_gene: TRBD2
j_gene: TRBJ2-7
v_gene: TRBV5-1
abundance: NA
CDR3nt: TGCGCCAGCAGCCGGGATCTAGCGGGAGGGCCCCACGAGCAGTACTTC
CDR3aa: CASSRDLAGGPHEQYF

d_gene: NA
j_gene: TRBJ1-6
v_gene: TRBV7-2
abundance: once
CDR3nt: TGTGCCAGCAGCTTAGAGGTTGGGACCTGGGATAATTCACCCCTCCACTTT
CDR3aa: CASSLEVGTWDNSPLHF

d_gene: NA
j_gene: TRBJ1-3
v_gene: TRBV28
abundance: NA
CDR3nt: TGTGCCAGCAGTTTTGGACGGGATTCCGGAAACACCATATATTTT
CDR3aa: CASSFGRDSGNTIYF

d_gene: NA
j_gene: TRBJ2-1
v_gene: TRBV4-1
abundance: NA
CDR3nt: TGCGCCAGCAGCCAAGATCCTGCTAGCGTTTCCTCCTACAATGAGCAGTTCTTC
CDR3aa: CASSQDPASVSSYNEQFF